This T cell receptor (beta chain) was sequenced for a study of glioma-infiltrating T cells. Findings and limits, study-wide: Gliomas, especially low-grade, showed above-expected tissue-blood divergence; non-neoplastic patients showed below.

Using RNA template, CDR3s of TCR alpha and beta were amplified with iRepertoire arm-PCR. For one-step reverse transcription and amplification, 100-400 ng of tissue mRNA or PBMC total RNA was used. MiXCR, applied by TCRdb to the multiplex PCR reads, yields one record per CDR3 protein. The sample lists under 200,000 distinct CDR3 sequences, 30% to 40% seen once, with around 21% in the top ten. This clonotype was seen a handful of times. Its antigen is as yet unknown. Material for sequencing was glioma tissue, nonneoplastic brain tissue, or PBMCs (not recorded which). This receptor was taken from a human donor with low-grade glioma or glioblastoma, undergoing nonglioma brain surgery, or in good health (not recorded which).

CDR3 nucleotide sequence: TGTGCCAGCAGCCAAGATACCGGGTATGAAAAACTGTTTTTT. Translated: CASSQDTGYEKLFF. This sequence joins TRBV3-1 and TRBJ1-4; D gene ambiguous. Per germline, CDR1 LGHDT and CDR2 YNNKEL (reference sequence). Trimming removed 0 bases at V and 6 bases at J, with 8 bases between. The CDR3 is 14 amino acids.